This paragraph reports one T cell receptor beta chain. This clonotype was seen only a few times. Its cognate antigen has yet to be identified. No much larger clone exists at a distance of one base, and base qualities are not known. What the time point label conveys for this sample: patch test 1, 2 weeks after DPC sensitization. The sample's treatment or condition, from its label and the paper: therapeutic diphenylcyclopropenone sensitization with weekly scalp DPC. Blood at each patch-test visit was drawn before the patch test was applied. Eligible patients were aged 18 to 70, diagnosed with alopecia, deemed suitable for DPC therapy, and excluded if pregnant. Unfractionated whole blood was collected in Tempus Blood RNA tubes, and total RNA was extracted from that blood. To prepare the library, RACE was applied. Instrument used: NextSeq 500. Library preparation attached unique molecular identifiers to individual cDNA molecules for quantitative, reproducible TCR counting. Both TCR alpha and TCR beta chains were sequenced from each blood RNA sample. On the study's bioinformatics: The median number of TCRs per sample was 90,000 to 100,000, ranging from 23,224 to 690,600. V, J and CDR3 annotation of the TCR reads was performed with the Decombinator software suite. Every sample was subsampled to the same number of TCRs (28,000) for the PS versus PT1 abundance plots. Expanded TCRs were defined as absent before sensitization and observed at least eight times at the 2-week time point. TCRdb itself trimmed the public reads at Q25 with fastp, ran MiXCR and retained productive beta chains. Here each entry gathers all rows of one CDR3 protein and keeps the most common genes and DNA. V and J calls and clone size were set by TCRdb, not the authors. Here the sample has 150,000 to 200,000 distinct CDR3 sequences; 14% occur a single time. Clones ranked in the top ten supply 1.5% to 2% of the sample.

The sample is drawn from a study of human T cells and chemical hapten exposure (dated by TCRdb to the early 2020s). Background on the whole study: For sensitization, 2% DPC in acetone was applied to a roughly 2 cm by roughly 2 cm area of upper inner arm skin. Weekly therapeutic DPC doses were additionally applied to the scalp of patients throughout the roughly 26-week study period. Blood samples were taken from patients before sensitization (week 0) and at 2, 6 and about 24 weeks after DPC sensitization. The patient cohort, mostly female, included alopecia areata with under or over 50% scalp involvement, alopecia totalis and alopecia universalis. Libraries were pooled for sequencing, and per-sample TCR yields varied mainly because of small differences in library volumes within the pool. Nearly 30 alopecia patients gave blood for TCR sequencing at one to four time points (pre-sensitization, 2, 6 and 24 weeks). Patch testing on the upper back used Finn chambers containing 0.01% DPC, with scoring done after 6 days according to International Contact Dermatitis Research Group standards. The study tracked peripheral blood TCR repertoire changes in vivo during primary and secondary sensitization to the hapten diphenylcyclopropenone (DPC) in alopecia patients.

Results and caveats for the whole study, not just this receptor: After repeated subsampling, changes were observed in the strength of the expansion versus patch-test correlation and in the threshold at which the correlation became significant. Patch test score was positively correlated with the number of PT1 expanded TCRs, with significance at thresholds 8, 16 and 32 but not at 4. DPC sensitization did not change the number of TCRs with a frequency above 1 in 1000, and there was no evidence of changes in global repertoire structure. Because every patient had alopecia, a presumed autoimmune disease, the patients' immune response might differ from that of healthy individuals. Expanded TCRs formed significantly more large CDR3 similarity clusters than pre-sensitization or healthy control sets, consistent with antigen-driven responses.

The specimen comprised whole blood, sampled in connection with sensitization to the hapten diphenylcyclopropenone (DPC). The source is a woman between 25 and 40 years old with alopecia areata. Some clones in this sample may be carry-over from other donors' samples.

The CDR3 is CASSFPLGGRYEQYF. The sequenced DNA: TGTGCCAGCAGTTTCCCCTTGGGGGGCAGGTACGAGCAGTACTTC. The rearrangement combines TRBV28 with TRBJ2-7; the D gene cannot be resolved beyond TRBD1 or TRBD2, each matching 6 bases. In the germline V gene, CDR1 corresponds to MDHEN and CDR2 to SYDVKM. V and J are truncated by 3 bases and 4 bases respectively, leaving an intervening sequence of 16 bases. The cysteine opens and the phenylalanine closes a CDR3 of 15 amino acids. The read is trimmed to its CDR3 DNA, 45 bases read in frame from base 1.